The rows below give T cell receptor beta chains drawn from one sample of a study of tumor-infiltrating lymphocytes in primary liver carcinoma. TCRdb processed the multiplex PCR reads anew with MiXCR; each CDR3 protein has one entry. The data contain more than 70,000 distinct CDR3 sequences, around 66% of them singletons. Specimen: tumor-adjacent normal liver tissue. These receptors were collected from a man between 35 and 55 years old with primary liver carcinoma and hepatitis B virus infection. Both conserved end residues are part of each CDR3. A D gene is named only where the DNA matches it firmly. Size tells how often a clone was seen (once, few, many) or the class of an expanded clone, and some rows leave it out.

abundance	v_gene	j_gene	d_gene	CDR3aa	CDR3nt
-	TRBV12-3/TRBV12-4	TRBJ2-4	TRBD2	CASSSEGLAGMGRTNIQYF	TGTGCCAGCAGTTCTGAGGGCTTAGCGGGAATGGGGCGGACAAACATTCAGTACTTC
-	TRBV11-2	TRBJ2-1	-	CAGSLNRLAMGFF	TGTGCCGGCAGCTTAAATCGGCTAGCGATGGGGTTCTTC
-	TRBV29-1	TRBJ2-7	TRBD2	CNASSGRLGEQYF	TGCAACGCTTCTAGCGGGAGGTTAGGCGAGCAGTACTTC
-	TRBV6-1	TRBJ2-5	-	CASSGFGTCQETQYF	TGTGCCAGCAGTGGGTTCGGGACGTGTCAAGAGACCCAGTACTTC
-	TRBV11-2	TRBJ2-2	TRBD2	CASSLDSGRTNTGKLFF	TGTGCCAGCAGCTTAGATAGCGGGAGGACGAACACCGGGAAACTGTTTTTT
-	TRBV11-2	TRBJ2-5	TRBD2	CASSLAGLALGKKETQYF	TGTGCCAGTAGCTTAGCGGGACTAGCCCTGGGAAAAAAAGAGACCCAGTACTTC
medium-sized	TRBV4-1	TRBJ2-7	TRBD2	CASSLEGTSSSYEQYF	TGCGCCAGCAGCCTGGAGGGGACTAGCAGCTCCTACGAGCAGTACTTC
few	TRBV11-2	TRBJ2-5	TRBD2	CASSYSRGSGRETQYF	TGTGCCAGCAGCTACTCCCGTGGTAGCGGGAGAGAGACCCAGTACTTC
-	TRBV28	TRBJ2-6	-	CASSLGGAGANVLTF	TGTGCCAGCAGTCTCGGAGGGGCTGGGGCCAACGTACTGACTTTC
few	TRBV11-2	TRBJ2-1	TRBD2	CTSSLDSGGANEQFF	TGTACCAGCAGCTTAGACTCCGGGGGGGCCAATGAGCAGTTCTTC
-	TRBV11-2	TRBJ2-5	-	CASISSPVIGETQYF	TGTGCCAGCATCTCTAGCCCAGTAATTGGTGAGACCCAGTACTTC